This is a list of T cell receptor beta chains from one sample in a study of shared clonotypes between healthy human individuals. The data were produced by immunoSEQ multiplex PCR, yet TCRdb's version contains in-frame clones alone and is incomplete. The sample has about 1.5 million clones; 95% to 99% are singletons. The sample comprised naive CD4+ T cells sorted from blood. Receptors originate from a man between 25 and 39 years old in good health. CDR3s include the opening cysteine and the closing phenylalanine or tryptophan. The D gene is left open where the match is weak.

v_gene	j_gene	d_gene	CDR3nt	CDR3aa
TRBV7-3	TRBJ2-5	TRBD1	TGTGCCAGCAGCTTAACGGGTTTGGGGACAGGGTCAACCCAGTACTTC	CASSLTGLGTGSTQYF
TRBV14	TRBJ1-4	-	TGTGCCAGCAGCCACGGCACGGGCACTCGGAATGAAAAACTGTTTTTT	CASSHGTGTRNEKLFF
TRBV7-3	TRBJ2-7	TRBD2	TGTGCCAGCAGCCCCTTTGGGACTAGCGGTACCTACGAGCAGTACTTC	CASSPFGTSGTYEQYF
TRBV9	TRBJ1-3	-	TGTGCCAGCAGCGTAGAGGGGAACTCTGGAAACACCATATATTTT	CASSVEGNSGNTIYF
TRBV5-5	TRBJ1-5	-	TGTGCCAGCAGCCTGGGTGGGGCGATATGGCAGGACAATCAGCCCCAGCATTTT	CASSLGGAIWQDNQPQHF
TRBV5-1	TRBJ2-3	TRBD2	TGCGCCAGCAGCTTGTATCCGGGACGTGGGACTAGCGGGAAAGGAGGCACAGATACGCAGTATTTT	CASSLYPGRGTSGKGGTDTQYF
TRBV7-9	TRBJ2-6	-	TGTGCCAGCAGCCTCAGGTCCCCGGGGGGGGCCAACGTCCTGACTTTC	CASSLRSPGGANVLTF
TRBV27	TRBJ2-7	TRBD2	TGTGCCAGCGGACGCGGGACTAGCGGGACTCTTGAGCAGTACTTC	CASGRGTSGTLEQYF
TRBV29-1	TRBJ2-2	TRBD1	TGCAGCGTTAGACAGGGGTCGAACACCGGGGAGCTGTTTTTT	CSVRQGSNTGELFF
TRBV5-1	TRBJ2-2	TRBD2	TGCGCCAGCAAAAGTACTAGCGTAAACACCGGGGAGCTGTTTTTT	CASKSTSVNTGELFF
TRBV6-5	TRBJ1-2	-	TGTGCCAGCACCAGAGGTTCCTATGGCTACACCTTC	CASTRGSYGYTF
TRBV2	TRBJ1-5	-	TGTGCCAGCAGCCACTCCAAGGGGCAGCCCCAGCATTTT	CASSHSKGQPQHF
TRBV7-8	TRBJ2-1	-	TGTGCCAGCAGCTTAGGCGCAGGTCAGTTCTTC	CASSLGAGQFF